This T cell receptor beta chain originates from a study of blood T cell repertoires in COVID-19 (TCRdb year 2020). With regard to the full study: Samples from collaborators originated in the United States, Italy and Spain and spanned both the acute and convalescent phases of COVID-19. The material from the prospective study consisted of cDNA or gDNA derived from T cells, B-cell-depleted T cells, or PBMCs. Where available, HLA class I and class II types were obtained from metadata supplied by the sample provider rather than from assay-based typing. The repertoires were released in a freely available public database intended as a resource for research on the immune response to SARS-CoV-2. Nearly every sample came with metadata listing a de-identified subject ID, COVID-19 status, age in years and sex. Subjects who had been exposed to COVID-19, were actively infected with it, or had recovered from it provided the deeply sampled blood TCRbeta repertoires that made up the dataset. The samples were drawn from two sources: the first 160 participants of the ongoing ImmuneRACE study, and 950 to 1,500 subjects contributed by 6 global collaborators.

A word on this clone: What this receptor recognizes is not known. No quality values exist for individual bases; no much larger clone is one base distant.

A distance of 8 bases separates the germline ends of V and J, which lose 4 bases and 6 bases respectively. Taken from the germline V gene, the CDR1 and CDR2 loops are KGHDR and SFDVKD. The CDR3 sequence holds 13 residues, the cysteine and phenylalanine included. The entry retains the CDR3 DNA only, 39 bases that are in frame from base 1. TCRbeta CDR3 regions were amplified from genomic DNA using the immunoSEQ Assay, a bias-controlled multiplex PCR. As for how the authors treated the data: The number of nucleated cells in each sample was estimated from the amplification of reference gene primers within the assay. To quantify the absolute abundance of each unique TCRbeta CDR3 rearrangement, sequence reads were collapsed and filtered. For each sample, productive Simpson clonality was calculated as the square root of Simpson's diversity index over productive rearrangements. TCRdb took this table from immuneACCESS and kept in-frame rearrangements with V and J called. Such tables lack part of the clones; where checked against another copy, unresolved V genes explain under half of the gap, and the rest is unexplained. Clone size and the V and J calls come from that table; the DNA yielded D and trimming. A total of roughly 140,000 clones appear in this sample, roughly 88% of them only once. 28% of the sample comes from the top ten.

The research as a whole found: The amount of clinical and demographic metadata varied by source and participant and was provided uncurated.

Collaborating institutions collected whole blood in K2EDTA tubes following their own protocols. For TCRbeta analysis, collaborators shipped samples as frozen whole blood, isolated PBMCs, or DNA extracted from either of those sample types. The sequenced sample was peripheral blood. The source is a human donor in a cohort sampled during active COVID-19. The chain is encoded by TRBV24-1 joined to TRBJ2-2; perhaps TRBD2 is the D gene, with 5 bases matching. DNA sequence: TGTGCCACCAGTGACCCCGGGGCCGGGGAGCTGTTTTTT. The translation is CATSDPGAGELFF.